The source of this TCR beta chain is a study of blood T cell repertoires in COVID-19. Sequenced by immunoSEQ multiplex PCR; TCRdb stores in-frame clones only, minus some. The table has nearly 200,000 clones, approximately 88% seen once. Germline assignment: CDR1 KGHDR and CDR2 SFDVKD. V lost 5 bases and J 2 bases, leaving 12 bases between the germline ends. The CDR3 is 14 residues long. This clone was seen more than once but under ten times. Recovered status applied to Cohort 3 donors who had two consecutive negative PCRs. It also applied to those with clearance or with symptom resolution. The chain links TRBV24-1 to TRBJ2-7, with D tentatively TRBD1 (6 bases). The TCR comes from a young woman who had recovered from COVID-19. Sequenced: PBMCs or T cells enriched from blood (not recorded which). The CDR3, as DNA: TGTGCCACCAGTGTGGACAGACCGCCCTACGAGCAGTACTTC. Translated, it gives CATSVDRPPYEQYF.